The subject of this entry is one T cell receptor beta chain. This clonotype was picked up many times. Its antigen is currently not known. Base quality data are lacking; no much larger clone is found one base away. The data were obtained in a study of T cell repertoires in cytomegalovirus infection (dated by TCRdb to about 2019). A note on the overall study: Because public TCR beta signatures pointed to carriage of CMV infection together with the matching HLA type, the HLA type of each donor mattered for the analysis. Points the paper makes about the study in general: In the ex vivo response, HLA-C-restricted CMV-specific TCR beta clonotypes were dominant, and in two of eight donors the single most frequent clonotype came from this HLA-C-restricted group. Carriers of CMV infection plus the relevant HLA type were discriminated by the cumulative frequency of public TCR beta family members in the study cohort and in an independent approximately 340-donor cohort.

Deletion took 5 bases off V and 3 bases off J, with a span of 11 bases between the germline ends. From a lookup of the germline V gene (reference sequence), CDR1 and CDR2 are LNHDA and SQIVND. The CDR3 contains 13 residues, cysteine and phenylalanine counted. The entry retains the CDR3 DNA only, 39 bases that are in frame from base 1. The sample was run on an Illumina HiSeq 1500. TCRdb reanalyzed the raw reads on its own, using fastp at Q25 for trimming and MiXCR for clone calling, and kept in-frame beta chains. For every CDR3 protein sequence, its rows merge into one entry that carries the most common genes and DNA. The sample data list 130,000 or so distinct CDR3 sequences, and about 6% of these were observed just once. The ten largest clonotypes hold more than 15% of the sample.

Sequences were obtained from PBMCs. Here the chain combines TRBV19 and TRBJ2-7, with the D gene not clear enough to name. This clonotype originated in a human donor in good health (CMV status not recorded). Some clones in this sample may be carry-over from other donors' samples. The DNA sequence is given as TGTGCCAGTAGTCTCGTCAGAGACTACGAGCAGTACTTC. This translates into CASSLVRDYEQYF.